These 21 T cell receptor beta chains were all obtained from the same sample, sequenced in a study of Graves' ophthalmopathy and Graves' hyperthyroidism. RNA served as the template for amplifying TCR beta CDR3 regions. First-round RT-PCR with HTBI primers preceded a second-round multiplex PCR. TCRdb reanalysed the multiplex PCR reads using MiXCR and keeps one entry per CDR3 protein. The profile covers about 700,000 distinct CDR3 sequences, with roughly 40% appearing a single time and 40% to 55% taken by the ten largest. Sequencing was performed on peripheral blood. These receptors were collected from an adult man with Graves' ophthalmopathy.

As to this clonotype: This may arise from a read error, as a much more abundant clone is one base away. In DNA form, the CDR3 reads TGTGCCACGGCCGGGACAGGAAGCATGATTGGAAACACCATATATTTT. Protein sequence: CATAGTGSMIGNTIYF. The chain links TRBV10-3 to TRBJ1-3; 8 nucleotides line up with TRBD1. The CDR3 sequence is 16 residues long. Germline CDR1 is ENHRY and CDR2 is SYGVKD. The V and J ends lost 10 bases and 3 bases, in that order; junction bases with no gene match: 14.

V is TRBV10-3 and J is TRBJ2-2, with TRBD1 identical over 7 bases. Germline V CDR1 and CDR2: ENHRY, SYGVKD. J gave up 5 bases and V 10 bases, and 10 bases lay outside the gene matches. CDR3 length: 14 amino acids. The CDR3 DNA reads TGTGCCAGCGGAGAACAGGGGTTTACCGGGGAGCTGTTTTTT. Its protein product is CASGEQGFTGELFF.

The chain links TRBV24-1 to TRBJ1-5, with 7 bases matching TRBD1. The CDR3 covers 14 residues. The germline CDR1 and CDR2 sequences are KGHDR and SFDVKD. The V segment lost 6 bases and the J segment 7 bases; nucleotides outside the gene matches: 8. The CDR3 bases are TGTGCCACCAGTTTCAACAGGGGAGGACAGCCCCAGCATTTT. Protein: CATSFNRGGQPQHF.

The chain combines TRBV10-2 with TRBJ2-7; D is possibly TRBD1 (8 bases). Germline loops: CDR1 WSHSY, CDR2 SAAADI. The CDR3 sequence is 14 residues long. The V gene lost 6 bases and the J gene lost 2 bases, with 14 bases spanning the gap. The CDR3 spells CASRGGTGAYEQYF. In DNA, the CDR3 is TGCGCCAGCAGGGGAGGGACAGGCGCCTACGAGCAGTACTTC.

This clonotype was observed a handful of times. The rearrangement uses TRBV6-1 and TRBJ2-2, with D unclear. Deletions cut 6 bases from V and 2 bases from J, with 7 bases between. This CDR3 is 13 amino acids long. Germline values: CDR1 MNHNS, CDR2 SASEGT. CDR3 DNA sequence: TGTGCCAGCAGGCCACCCAACACCGGGGAGCTGTTTTTT. It encodes CASRPPNTGELFF.

As concerns this clonotype: This CDR3 fails to terminate in the conserved phenylalanine or tryptophan, so it likely reflects a read error. No DNA is shown, since the ends of the CDR3 on it are uncertain; the CDR3 is the one TCRdb lists. The chain employs TRBV15 and TRBJ2-6; the table's D gene call, TRBD1, was not cross checked with the DNA. The CDR3 comprises 9 residues, both ends counted. Germline CDR1 is LNHNV and CDR2 is YYDKDF (reference sequence). CDR3 sequence reads: CATSKTGAG.

This clonotype was seen repeatedly, ten times or more. V is TRBV10-3 and J is TRBJ2-7; D remains unclear. The length of the CDR3 is 15 residues. Per germline, CDR1 ENHRY and CDR2 SYGVKD. V was trimmed by 0 bases and J by 4 bases, leaving 13 bases between them. CDR3 sequence reads: CAISESWAGGYEQYF. The CDR3 DNA sequence: TGTGCCATCAGTGAGTCTTGGGCAGGTGGTTACGAGCAGTACTTC.

This clonotype occurred a few times. The chain uses TRBV20-1 and TRBJ2-2; no clear D gene. Germline CDR1 and CDR2: DFQATT and SNEGSKA (reference sequence). V was clipped by 5 bases and J by 0 bases, with 10 bases between them. CDR3 length: 14 residues. The CDR3 coding sequence is TGCAGTGCTCCCGTTCACACGAACACCGGGGAGCTGTTTTTT. It specifies CSAPVHTNTGELFF.

This clonotype has just one count. The chain combines TRBV7-9 with TRBJ1-6, with TRBD1 matching 8 bases. This CDR3 region has 18 residues. Germline-derived CDR1 and CDR2 are SEHNR and FQNEAQ (reference sequence). The V segment lost 5 bases and the J segment 8 bases; nucleotides outside the gene matches: 17. The CDR3 DNA reads as TGTGCCAGCAGCCAAGCACCTCTGCCCGGACAGGGTTATTCACCCCTCCACTTT. The encoded protein is CASSQAPLPGQGYSPLHF.

This clonotype was detected only a few times. An end of the junction does not agree with germline; a read error may underlie this. The rearrangement uses TRBV10-2 and TRBJ2-5, with D tentatively TRBD1 or TRBD2 (5 bases each). Germline V gene data show CDR1 as WSHSY and CDR2 as SAAADI. This CDR3 contains 14 residues. The CDR3 reads CASSYGAEQETQYF. CDR3 DNA: TGTGCCAGCAGTTACGGGGCAGAGCAAGAGACCCAGTACTTC.

A remark on this clonotype: This may come from a read error, since a much larger clone is one base off. The V and J genes are TRBV2 and TRBJ1-1; no firm D call. This CDR3 is 14 amino acids long. CDR1 SNHLY and CDR2 FYNNEI come from the germline V gene. V lost 5 bases and J 7 bases, leaving 17 bases between the germline ends. The CDR3 sequence: CASSIWTAGGEAFF. The CDR3 bases are TGTGCCAGCAGTATATGGACGGCCGGTGGTGAAGCTTTCTTT.

Regarding this clonotype: Since a much larger clone is just one base distant, this may be a read error. The gene calls are TRBV20-1 and TRBJ1-6, with 7 bases aligning to TRBD1. CDR3 length: 14 residues. Unmatched junction bases numbered 7, after V lost 4 bases and J lost 7 bases. Germline V gives CDR1 DFQATT, CDR2 SNEGSKA (reference sequence). CDR3 sequence: CSATAGGNNSPLHF. DNA for the CDR3: TGCAGTGCTACGGCAGGGGGAAACAATTCACCCCTCCACTTT.

This chain uses TRBV11-2 with TRBJ2-5; 11 bases align to TRBD2. V shed 5 bases and J 2 bases; nucleotides not matched to a gene: 7. The CDR3 totals 16 residues. CDR1 is SGHAT, CDR2 FQNNGV, per germline. The CDR3 nucleotides are TGTGCCAGCAGCCCCTCTAGCGGGGGGCCTCAAGAGACCCAGTACTTC. This sequence encodes CASSPSSGGPQETQYF.

This clonotype was seen only once. The chain uses TRBV5-4 and TRBJ2-7; D perhaps matches TRBD2 (5 bases). Germline values: CDR1 SGHNT, CDR2 YYREEE (reference sequence). CDR3 length equals 16 residues. V dropped 4 bases and J dropped 2 bases, with 19 bases sitting between them. The CDR3 DNA sequence: TGTGCCAGCAGCCAGCCCAGGAGGACGGGGACCTACGAGCAGTACTTC. Translating it yields CASSQPRRTGTYEQYF. Looking up the rest from reference TRBV5-4 and TRBJ2-7 gives the full variable domain: ETGVTQSPTHLIKTRGQQVTLRCSSQSGHNTVSWYQQALGQGPQFIFQYYREEENGRGNFPPRFSGLQFPNYSSELNVNALELDDSALYLCASSQPRRTGTYEQYFGPGTRLTVT.

Details on this clonotype: The junction and the germline gene differ at one end; a read error may be behind it. The chain uses TRBV20-1 and TRBJ2-7; possibly TRBD2 for D (6 bases). The CDR3 loop spans 15 amino acids. Germline V gene lookup returns CDR1 DFQATT and CDR2 SNEGSKA (reference sequence). The CDR3 region has the DNA TGCAGTGCCGAGGAGGGTAAGGGCCCATCCTACGGGCAGTACTTC. Protein sequence: CSAEEGKGPSYGQYF.

The sample holds many counts of this clonotype. The chain couples TRBV12-3 or TRBV12-4 to TRBJ1-2; TRBD1 matches 8 bases. Trimming took 3 bases from V and 8 from J; bases not matched to a gene: 8. This CDR3 spans 14 amino acids. CDR3 nucleotides: TGTGCCAGCAGTTTCGGACAGGGTGGCTTCGGCTACACCTTC. This translates into CASSFGQGGFGYTF.

This chain joins TRBV12-3 or TRBV12-4 and TRBJ1-6; unclear D gene. The CDR3 consists of 14 residues. The V and J ends lost 6 bases and 5 bases respectively, with 11 bases between them. CDR3 loop: CASRWTEDNSPLHF. The CDR3, as DNA: TGTGCCAGCAGGTGGACGGAGGATAATTCACCCCTCCACTTT.

The chain is built from TRBV5-4 and TRBJ2-7, with D unclear. This CDR3 is 15 amino acids long. V was clipped by 0 bases and J by 0 bases, with 10 bases between them. Germline V gives CDR1 SGHNT, CDR2 YYREEE (reference sequence). CDR3: CASSLGPADSYEQYF. As DNA, the CDR3 is TGTGCCAGCAGCTTGGGGCCGGCAGACTCCTACGAGCAGTACTTC.

This clonotype was recorded a few times. V is TRBV12-3 or TRBV12-4 and J is TRBJ1-2; no clear D. The CDR3 runs to 11 residues. V dropped 6 bases and J dropped 6 bases, with 8 bases sitting between them. Written as DNA, the CDR3 is TGTGCCAGCAGGGGATCAGATGGCTACACCTTC. Amino acid sequence: CASRGSDGYTF.

The V call is TRBV19, the J call TRBJ1-1; 9 nucleotides match TRBD1. In germline, CDR1 is LNHDA, CDR2 SQIVND (reference sequence). The CDR3 spans 13 residues. Trimming at V came to 7 bases and at J to 4 bases, leaving 4 bases not matched to a gene. CDR3 residues: CASTGTGTTEAFF. CDR3 nucleotide sequence: TGTGCCAGTACCGGGACAGGGACCACTGAAGCTTTCTTT.

The chain joins TRBV25-1 to TRBJ2-2; D remains ambiguous. Deletions cut 6 bases from V and 6 bases from J, with 17 bases between. CDR1 is MGHDK, CDR2 SYGVNS, per germline. CDR3 length: 15 amino acids. The CDR3 is CASSFLLPRSGELFF. The CDR3 nucleotides read TGTGCCAGCAGCTTCTTGCTCCCCCGTTCCGGGGAGCTGTTTTTT.